This T cell receptor beta chain derives from a study of graft-versus-host responses after intestinal transplantation. Germline V CDR1 and CDR2: MDHEN, SYDVKM. The CDR3 is 18 residues long. Trimming cost V 6 bases and J 2 bases; bases outside gene matches: 14. The repertoire was sequenced with immunoSEQ multiplex PCR; TCRdb's copy has only in-frame clones and lacks some. The sample gives around 50,000 clones, roughly 90% of which show up once; around 1.5% is in the top ten. The chain links TRBV28 to TRBJ1-5; 9 bases map to TRBD1. This TCR derives from a human patient who received an intestinal transplant, so some T cells may come from the graft donor. Material: PBMCs, obtained 26 days after transplant. The chain's CDR3 is CASRPGQGLGRGNQPQHF. CDR3 bases: TGTGCCAGCAGGCCGGGACAGGGCCTCGGAAGGGGCAATCAGCCCCAGCATTTT. The full variable domain, rest sourced from reference TRBV28 and TRBJ1-5, is DVKVTQSSRYLVKRTGEKVFLECVQDMDHENMFWYRQDPGLGLRLIYFSYDVKMKEKGDIPEGYSVSREKKERFSLILESASTNQTSMYLCASRPGQGLGRGNQPQHFGDGTRLSIL.